This T cell receptor beta chain appears in the sequencing data of a study of CD8+CD57+ T cells in acquired aplastic anemia. Study-wide results and caveats: Overlapping CD8+ CDR3 repertoires of patients and controls contained nearly 30 shared sequences. No significant patient-versus-control difference appeared in CD8+ Simpson's diversity.

According to the study, genomic DNA was the template for TCR beta VDJ and CDR3 profiling. TCRdb re-derived calls from the reads in MiXCR, one entry per CDR3 protein. The sample yields about 400,000 distinct CDR3 sequences, approximately 70% seen once. Details on this clonotype: No antigen is known for it.

V was trimmed by 8 bases and J by 17 bases, leaving 30 bases between them. The CDR3 sequence is 15 residues long. Per germline, CDR1 SGHVS and CDR2 FQNEAQ. The chain recombines TRBV7-8 with TRBJ2-2; no clear D gene. This sequence originates from a human donor in good health, serving as a control. Sequenced sample: sorted CD4+, CD8+, or CD8+CD57+ T cells (not recorded which) from PBMCs. The CDR3: CASRQSSSYEQYFFF. The DNA of the CDR3 is TGTGCCAGCCGGCAGTCGAGCTCCTACGAGCAGTACTTCTTTTTT.